Shown below are 10 T cell receptor beta chains from a single sample sequenced in a study of blood T cell repertoires in COVID-19. Some clones are missing from TCRdb's copy, which holds only in-frame ones; the method was immunoSEQ multiplex PCR. The repertoire holds 300,000 or so clones, with around 92% as singletons. Sequenced sample: PBMCs or T cells enriched from blood (not recorded which). The source is a woman in her fifties or sixties who had been exposed to COVID-19.

This chain joins TRBV18 and TRBJ1-6; no firm D call. Between the trimmed V and J ends, which lost 3 bases and 7 bases, there was a span of 13 bases. This CDR3 spans 15 amino acids. From germline, CDR1 is KGHSH and CDR2 LQKENI. CDR3 sequence (DNA): TGTGCCAGCTCACCCCAATCTATCCGAAATTCACCCCTCCACTTT. Translating gives CASSPQSIRNSPLHF.

This clone occurred once. The CDR3 is CASSFRTVPGYTF. The CDR3 DNA sequence: TGTGCCAGCAGCTTCCGGACAGTCCCTGGCTACACCTTC. The chain combines TRBV7-2 with TRBJ1-2; tentative D call: TRBD1 (6 bases). Trimming removed 3 bases from V and 7 bases from J, with 12 bases in between. This CDR3 comprises 13 residues. The V gene's germline CDR1 is SGHTA and CDR2 FQGNSA. The entire variable domain, with the rest obtained from reference TRBV7-2 and TRBJ1-2, is as follows: GAGVSQSPSNKVTEKGKDVELRCDPISGHTALYWYRQSLGQGLEFLIYFQGNSAPDKSGLPSDRFSAERTGGSVSTLTIQRTQQEDSAVYLCASSFRTVPGYTFGSGTRLTVV.

The chain links TRBV29-1 to TRBJ2-7; 11 bases align to TRBD2. The CDR3 length is 14 residues. Germline-derived CDR1 and CDR2 are SQVTM and ANQGSEA. The V gene end was trimmed by 8 bases and the J gene end by 0 bases; junction bases not matched to a gene: 6. Here the CDR3 reads CSINLAGGSYEQYF. The CDR3, as DNA: TGCAGCATCAATCTAGCGGGGGGCTCCTACGAGCAGTACTTC.

This clone was counted a few times. As DNA, the CDR3 is TGTGCCAGCAGTTCCTCAGGGTCGTTCGGCTACACCTTC. Translation: CASSSSGSFGYTF. The chain carries TRBV28 and TRBJ1-2, with D possibly TRBD1 on 5 matching bases. V was shortened by 4 bases and J by 8 bases, with 14 bases between the two germline ends. From germline, CDR1 is MDHEN and CDR2 SYDVKM. The CDR3 consists of 13 residues.

Here the CDR3 DNA reads TGCGCCAGCAGCCGTAGCGGGGGCCGCGACTCCTACAATGAGCAGTTCTTC. Protein: CASSRSGGRDSYNEQFF. This rearrangement joins TRBV4-1 to TRBJ2-1, with 9 bases that match TRBD2. The V and J ends lost 4 bases and 0 bases, in that order; junction bases with no gene match: 7. CDR3 size: 17 residues. Germline lookup yields CDR1 MGHRA and CDR2 YSYEKL.

The genes are TRBV2 and TRBJ2-5; D is unresolved. Trimming cost V 1 base and J 0 bases, with 3 bases left between them. Germline V lookup: CDR1 SNHLY, CDR2 FYNNEI. The CDR3 is made up of 13 amino acids. Written as DNA, the CDR3 is TGTGCCAGCAGTGAAGTCGACCAAGAGACCCAGTACTTC. As protein: CASSEVDQETQYF.

V and J are TRBV6-1 and TRBJ2-1; no firm D call. Germline CDR1 reads MNHNS; CDR2 reads SASEGT. The CDR3 sequence is 18 residues long. V was shortened by 0 bases and J by 8 bases, with 23 bases between the two germline ends. Here the CDR3 DNA reads TGTGCCAGCAGTGAAGCGCAGTTCTCCCAGACTCGAGCCGATGAGCAGTTCTTC. This gives the protein CASSEAQFSQTRADEQFF.

This clone was recorded a few times. The chain employs TRBV30 and TRBJ1-1; D is perhaps TRBD1 (6 bases). The length of the CDR3 is 15 residues. Germline V gene sequence: CDR1 GTSNPN, CDR2 SVGIG (reference sequence). With 0 bases removed from V and 6 bases from J, the gap between germline ends came to 17 bases. The CDR3 is CAWSVRGTMVAEAFF. The CDR3 DNA reads TGTGCCTGGAGTGTACGAGGGACAATGGTTGCTGAAGCTTTCTTT. Supplemented by reference TRBV30 and TRBJ1-1, the full variable domain reads SQTIHQWPATLVQPVGSPLSLECTVEGTSNPNLYWYRQAAGRGLQLLFYSVGIGQISSEVPQNLSASRPQDRQFILSSKKLLLSDSGFYLCAWSVRGTMVAEAFFGQGTRLTVV.

This chain joins TRBV28 and TRBJ1-5, with a weak D call TRBD1 (5 bases). The V gene's germline CDR1 is MDHEN and CDR2 SYDVKM. V gave up 3 bases and J gave up 2 bases, with 11 bases separating them. This CDR3 contains 15 residues. The CDR3 coding sequence is TGTGCCAGCAGTTTCTCCCTAGGGGGCAATCAGCCCCAGCATTTT. Encoded protein: CASSFSLGGNQPQHF. Based on the CDR3 plus reference TRBV28 and TRBJ1-5, the full variable domain is DVKVTQSSRYLVKRTGEKVFLECVQDMDHENMFWYRQDPGLGLRLIYFSYDVKMKEKGDIPEGYSVSREKKERFSLILESASTNQTSMYLCASSFSLGGNQPQHFGDGTRLSIL.

This sequence joins TRBV5-8 and TRBJ1-1, with 11 bases that match TRBD1. The ends lost 2 bases at V and 3 bases at J; junction bases unmatched: 6. The CDR3 runs to 16 residues. Germline V gene lookup returns CDR1 SGHTS and CDR2 YDEGEE. Written as DNA, the CDR3 is TGTGCCAGCAGCTTTTGGACAGGGGGCGCGGACACTGAAGCTTTCTTT. Translated, it gives CASSFWTGGADTEAFF. The variable domain in full, completed from reference TRBV5-8 and TRBJ1-1, reads EAGVTQSPTHLIKTRGQQATLRCSPISGHTSVYWYQQALGLGLQFLLWYDEGEERNRGNFPPRFSGRQFPNYSSELNVNALELEDSALYLCASSFWTGGADTEAFFGQGTRLTVV.